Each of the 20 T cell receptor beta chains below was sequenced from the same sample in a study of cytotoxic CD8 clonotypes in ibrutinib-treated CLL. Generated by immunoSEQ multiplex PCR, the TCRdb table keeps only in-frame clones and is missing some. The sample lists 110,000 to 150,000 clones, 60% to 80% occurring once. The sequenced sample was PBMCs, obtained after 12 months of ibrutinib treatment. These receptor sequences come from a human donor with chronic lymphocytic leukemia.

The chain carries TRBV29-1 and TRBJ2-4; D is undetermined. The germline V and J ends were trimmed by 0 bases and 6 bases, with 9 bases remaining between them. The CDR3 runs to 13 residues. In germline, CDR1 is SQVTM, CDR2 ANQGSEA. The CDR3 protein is CSVEEGSGNIQYF. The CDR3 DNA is TGCAGCGTTGAAGAGGGATCGGGAAACATTCAGTACTTC.

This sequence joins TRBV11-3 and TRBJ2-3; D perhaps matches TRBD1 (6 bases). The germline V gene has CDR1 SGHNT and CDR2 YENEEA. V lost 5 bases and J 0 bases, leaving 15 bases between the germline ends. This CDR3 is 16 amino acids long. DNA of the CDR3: TGTGCCAGCAGCCAAAGACAGGTCGCTAGCACAGATACGCAGTATTTT. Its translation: CASSQRQVASTDTQYF. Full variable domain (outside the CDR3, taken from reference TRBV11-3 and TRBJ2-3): EAGVVQSPRYKIIEKKQPVAFWCNPISGHNTLYWYLQNLGQGPELLIRYENEEAVDDSQLPKDRFSAERLKGVDSTLKIQPAELGDSAVYLCASSQRQVASTDTQYFGPGTRLTVL.

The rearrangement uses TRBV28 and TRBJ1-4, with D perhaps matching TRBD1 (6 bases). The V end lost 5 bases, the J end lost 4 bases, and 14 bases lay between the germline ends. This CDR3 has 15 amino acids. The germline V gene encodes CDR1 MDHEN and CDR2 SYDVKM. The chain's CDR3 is CASSDPTGINEKLFF. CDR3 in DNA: TGTGCCAGCAGTGACCCGACAGGTATTAATGAAAAACTGTTTTTT.

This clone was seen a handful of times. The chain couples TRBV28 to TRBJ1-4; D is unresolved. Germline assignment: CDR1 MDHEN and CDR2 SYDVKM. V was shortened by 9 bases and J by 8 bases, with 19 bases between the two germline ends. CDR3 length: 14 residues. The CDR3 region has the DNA TGTGCCAGTCTTGGCCGGGGTATATGGGAAAAACTGTTTTTT. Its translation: CASLGRGIWEKLFF.

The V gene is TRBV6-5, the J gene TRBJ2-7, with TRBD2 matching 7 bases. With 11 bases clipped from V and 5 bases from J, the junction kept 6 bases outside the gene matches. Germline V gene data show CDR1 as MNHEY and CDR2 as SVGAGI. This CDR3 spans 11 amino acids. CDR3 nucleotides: TGTGCCGCGGGAGAGGCGGACGAGCAGTACTTC. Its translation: CAAGEADEQYF.

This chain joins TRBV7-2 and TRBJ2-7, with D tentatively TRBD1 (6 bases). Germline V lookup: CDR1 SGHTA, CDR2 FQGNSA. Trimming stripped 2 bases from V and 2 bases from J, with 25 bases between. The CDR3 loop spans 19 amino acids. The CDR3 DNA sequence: TGTGCCAGCAGCTTATTTGCAGGGGCGAAGTCTAGGCAGGCCTACGAGCAGTACTTC. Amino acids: CASSLFAGAKSRQAYEQYF.

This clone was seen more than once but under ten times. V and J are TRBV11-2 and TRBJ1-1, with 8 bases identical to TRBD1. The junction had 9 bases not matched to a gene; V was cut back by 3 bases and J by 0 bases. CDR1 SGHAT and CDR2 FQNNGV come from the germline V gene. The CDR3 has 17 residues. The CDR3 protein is CASSFTSGGALNTEAFF. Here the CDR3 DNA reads TGTGCCAGCAGCTTCACCTCAGGGGGCGCGTTGAACACTGAAGCTTTCTTT. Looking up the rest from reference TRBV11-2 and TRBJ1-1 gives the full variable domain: EAGVAQSPRYKIIEKRQSVAFWCNPISGHATLYWYQQILGQGPKLLIQFQNNGVVDDSQLPKDRFSAERLKGVDSTLKIQPAKLEDSAVYLCASSFTSGGALNTEAFFGQGTRLTVV.

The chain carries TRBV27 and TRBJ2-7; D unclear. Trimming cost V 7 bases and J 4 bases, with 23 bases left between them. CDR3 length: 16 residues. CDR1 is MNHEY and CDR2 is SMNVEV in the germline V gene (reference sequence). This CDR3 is CASNSRDPASPYEQYF. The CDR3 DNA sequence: TGTGCCAGCAACTCCCGAGACCCTGCATCCCCATACGAGCAGTACTTC.

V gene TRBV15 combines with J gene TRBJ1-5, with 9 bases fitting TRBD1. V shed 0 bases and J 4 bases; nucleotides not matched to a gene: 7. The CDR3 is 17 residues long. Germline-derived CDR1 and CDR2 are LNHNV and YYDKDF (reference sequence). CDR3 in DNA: TGTGCCACCAGCAGAGACCGGACAGGGACAGGGAATCAGCCCCAGCATTTT. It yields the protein CATSRDRTGTGNQPQHF.

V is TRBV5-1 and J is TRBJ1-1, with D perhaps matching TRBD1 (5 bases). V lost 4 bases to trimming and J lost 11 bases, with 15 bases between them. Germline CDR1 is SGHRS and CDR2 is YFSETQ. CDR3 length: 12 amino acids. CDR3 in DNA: TGCGCCAGCAGCACCGGGGCGCGCGGTGCTTTCTTT. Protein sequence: CASSTGARGAFF.

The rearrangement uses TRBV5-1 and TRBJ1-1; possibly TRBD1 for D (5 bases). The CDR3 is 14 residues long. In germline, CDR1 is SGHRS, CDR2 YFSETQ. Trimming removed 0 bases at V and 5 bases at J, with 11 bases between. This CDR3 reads CASSLDQGWTEAFF. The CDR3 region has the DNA TGCGCCAGCAGCTTGGATCAGGGATGGACTGAAGCTTTCTTT. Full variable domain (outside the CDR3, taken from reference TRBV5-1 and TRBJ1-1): KAGVTQTPRYLIKTRGQQVTLSCSPISGHRSVSWYQQTPGQGLQFLFEYFSETQRNKGNFPGRFSGRQFSNSRSEMNVSTLELGDSALYLCASSLDQGWTEAFFGQGTRLTVV.

This CDR3 is CASSFFGSGANVLTF. CDR3 DNA: TGTGCCAGCAGCTTCTTTGGGTCTGGGGCCAACGTCCTGACTTTC. The chain employs TRBV13 and TRBJ2-6; D not certain. The CDR3 contains 15 residues. From germline, CDR1 is PRHDT and CDR2 FYEKMQ (reference sequence). V lost 3 bases to trimming and J lost 1 base, with 7 bases between them.

CDR3 sequence (DNA): TGTGCCAGCAGCCCGGGAGGGGAGCGTCCCCAGCATTTT. Amino acids: CASSPGGERPQHF. The rearrangement joins TRBV7-2 to TRBJ1-5, with D perhaps matching TRBD1 (5 bases). The CDR3 is 13 amino acids. The germline V and J ends were trimmed by 5 bases and 10 bases, with 15 bases remaining between them. Germline V gene lookup returns CDR1 SGHTA and CDR2 FQGNSA.

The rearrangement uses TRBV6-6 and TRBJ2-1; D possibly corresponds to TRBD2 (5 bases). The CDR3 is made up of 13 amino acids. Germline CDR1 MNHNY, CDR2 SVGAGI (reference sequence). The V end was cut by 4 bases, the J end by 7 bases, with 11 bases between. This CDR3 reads CASSLYGKNEQFF. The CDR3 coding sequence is TGTGCCAGCAGTTTATACGGGAAGAATGAGCAGTTCTTC.

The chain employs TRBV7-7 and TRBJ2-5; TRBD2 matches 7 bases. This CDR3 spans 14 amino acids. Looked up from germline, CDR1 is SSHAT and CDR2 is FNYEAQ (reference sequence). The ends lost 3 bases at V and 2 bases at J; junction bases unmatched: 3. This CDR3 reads CASSLGGWQETQYF. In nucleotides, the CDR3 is TGTGCCAGCAGCTTGGGGGGGTGGCAAGAGACCCAGTACTTC.

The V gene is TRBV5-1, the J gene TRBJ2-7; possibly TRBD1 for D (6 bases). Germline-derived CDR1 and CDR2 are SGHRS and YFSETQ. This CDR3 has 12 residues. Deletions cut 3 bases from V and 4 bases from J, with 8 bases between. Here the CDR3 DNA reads TGCGCCAGCAGCTCCGACAGGTACGAGCAGTACTTC. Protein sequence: CASSSDRYEQYF.

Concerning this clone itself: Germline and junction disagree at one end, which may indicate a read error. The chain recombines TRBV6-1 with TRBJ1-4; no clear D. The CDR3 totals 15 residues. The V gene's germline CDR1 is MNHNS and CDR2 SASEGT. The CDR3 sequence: CASSESGETDEKLFF. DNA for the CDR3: TGTGCCAGCAGTGAAAGCGGGGAAACTGATGAAAAACTGTTTTTT.

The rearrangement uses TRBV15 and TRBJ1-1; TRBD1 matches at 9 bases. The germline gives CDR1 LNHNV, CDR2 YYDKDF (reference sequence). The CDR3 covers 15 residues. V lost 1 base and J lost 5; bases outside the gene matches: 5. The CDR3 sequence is CATSRGGQGRTEAFF. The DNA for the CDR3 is TGTGCCACCAGCAGAGGGGGACAGGGCCGGACTGAAGCTTTCTTT.

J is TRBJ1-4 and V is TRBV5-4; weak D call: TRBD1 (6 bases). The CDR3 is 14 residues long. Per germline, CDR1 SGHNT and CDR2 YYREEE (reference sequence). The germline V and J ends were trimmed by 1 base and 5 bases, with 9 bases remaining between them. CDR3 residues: CASSLRQGNEKLFF. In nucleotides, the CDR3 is TGTGCCAGCAGCTTGAGGCAGGGGAATGAAAAACTGTTTTTT. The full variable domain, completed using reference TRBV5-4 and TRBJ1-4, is ETGVTQSPTHLIKTRGQQVTLRCSSQSGHNTVSWYQQALGQGPQFIFQYYREEENGRGNFPPRFSGLQFPNYSSELNVNALELDDSALYLCASSLRQGNEKLFFGSGTQLSVL.

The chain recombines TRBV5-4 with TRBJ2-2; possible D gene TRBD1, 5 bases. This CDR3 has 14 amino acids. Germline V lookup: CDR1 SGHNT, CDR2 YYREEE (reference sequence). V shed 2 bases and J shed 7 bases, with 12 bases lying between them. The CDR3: CASSFDPGYGELFF. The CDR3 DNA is TGTGCCAGCAGCTTTGACCCAGGGTACGGGGAGCTGTTTTTT.